Below, one T cell receptor (beta chain) is given with its context. Its antigen target is currently unknown. A much bigger clone sits one base away, suggesting this may be a read error. The CDR1 and CDR2 encoded by the germline V gene (reference sequence) are LNHDA and SQIVND. The CDR3 runs 14 amino acids, cysteine and phenylalanine included. Only the CDR3 part of the read is kept: 42 bases, read in frame from the first base. TCR beta CDR3 regions were amplified from RNA transcripts. For the first round of RT-PCR on the TCR CDR3, the HTBI primer set was used together with the Qiagen OneStep RT-PCR kit. Libraries were constructed in a second round of multiplex PCR, after which size selection and purification were performed. The libraries were sequenced on an Illumina HiSeq2000 using paired-end 100 bp reads. As for how the authors treated the data: SOAPnuke was used to process the raw data, with reads discarded if the reads contained adapters or uncalled bases, had a mean Phred below 15, or lacked an exact constant-primer or identifier match. COPE v1.2.5 was used to merge high-quality paired reads, and clonotypes were defined as unique nucleotide sequences. MiTCR v1.1 was used to align the clonotypes against IMGT TRBV, TRBD and TRBJ reference segments. The analysis was restricted to V-J combinations with a frequency above 0.0001, which together covered 99% to 99.2% of the repertoires. A TCS score was defined as the ratio between F50 (clonal expansion) and ExV (chaos), using BLOSUM62-based TCRdist between CDR3 peptides within each V-J. Welch's t-statistics and random forest reduced 500 to 550 V-J features to about 12, which were used in a naive Bayes classifier (R e1071). Using fastp trimming at Q25 and MiXCR clonotype assembly, TCRdb reanalyzed the public sequencing data and kept in-frame beta chains. CDR3 protein sequences are deduplicated, and each keeps its most common genes and DNA. TCRdb's processing, not the study's, gives the V and J calls here. The sample yields 300,000 to 450,000 distinct CDR3 sequences; around 15% were counted once. The ten largest clones take up 15% to 20% of the sample.

This record belongs to a study of T cells in Graves' hyperthyroidism and ophthalmopathy (dated by TCRdb to the late 2010s). About the study as a whole: Peripheral blood was collected at initial diagnosis, before any treatment. TCR V-J signatures able to tell the groups apart were searched for in a discovery cohort of more than 90 patients, of whom 43 had Graves' ophthalmopathy and about 55 had stable Graves' hyperthyroidism. An independent validation cohort of around 19 hyperthyroidism patients and 17 patients who later progressed to ophthalmopathy tested prospective prediction of ophthalmopathy. The 75 to 100 discovery patients were divided at random into training and test sets in a 7:3 ratio. In roughly six Graves' hyperthyroidism patients, the study also compared T-cell repertoires from thyroid tissue with T-cell repertoires from blood. Following sampling, methimazole starting at 30 mg daily was given to hyperthyroidism patients, and high-dose intravenous methylprednisolone was given to ophthalmopathy patients. The paper describes TCR Vbeta CDR3 sequencing of around 130 peripheral blood samples, made up of 43 ophthalmopathy patients, around 78 hyperthyroidism patients and 17 progressor patients. Here is what the overall study found, with its caveats: Ophthalmopathy was separated from stable hyperthyroidism by a 13 V-J signature model, with approximately 85% sensitivity and about 84% specificity obtained in cross-validation and 80%/75% obtained in testing. In validation, progression to ophthalmopathy was predicted by the model with around 71% sensitivity and 72% to 85% specificity, a median of about 6.8 months before onset. No statistical method was used to fix the sample size in advance, and group allocation was not hidden from the investigators. Most expanded thyroid clonotypes (frequency above 0.001) were also detected in blood, suggesting blood repertoires may reflect thyroid immune responses.

Ophthalmopathy patients had moderately to severely active disease, with a Clinical Activity Score of 3 or more, a NOSPECS grade of 4 or more, and a disease duration of less than 3 months. The study excluded patients with uncontrolled infections, other autoimmune diseases, pregnancy or lactation. Diagnoses were based on clinical symptoms, serum thyroxine and TRAb, thyroid ultrasound and orbital computed tomography. PBMCs were separated from roughly 10 ml of fresh peripheral blood using Ficoll-Paque density gradient centrifugation. Total RNA was extracted using Trizol reagent, and RNA quality was assessed on an Agilent 2100 Bioanalyzer.

The sequence derives from a woman in her twenties or thirties with Graves' ophthalmopathy. This sequence uses TRBV19 and TRBJ2-3; 7 middle bases align to TRBD2. What was sequenced was blood. The CDR3 protein: CASKAGVSTDTRYF. The sequenced DNA is TGTGCCAGTAAGGCGGGGGTGAGCACAGATACGCGGTATTTT.